The entry that follows covers one T cell receptor (beta chain) sequence. The repertoire was sequenced with immunoSEQ multiplex PCR; TCRdb's copy has only in-frame clones and lacks some. The repertoire holds fewer than 80,000 clones, with more than 80% as singletons. The data are from a study of blood T cell repertoires in COVID-19. Study-wide background: COVID-19 samples, acute and convalescent, were from the United States, Italy and Spain. Sample material is recorded as cDNA or gDNA derived from T cells, B-cell-depleted T cells, or PBMCs.

This receptor was obtained from a human donor in a cohort sampled during active COVID-19. The sequenced material came from peripheral blood.

As DNA, the CDR3 is TGTGCCAGCAGCCCAGGACAGGGGACTAATTCACCCCTCCACTTT. It specifies CASSPGQGTNSPLHF. J is TRBJ1-6 and V is TRBV9, with 9 bases that match TRBD1. CDR1 SGDLS and CDR2 YYNGEE come from the germline V gene. The CDR3 runs 15 residues. The V and J ends lost 4 bases and 6 bases, in that order; junction bases with no gene match: 5. The variable domain in full, completed from reference TRBV9 and TRBJ1-6, reads DSGVTQTPKHLITATGQRVTLRCSPRSGDLSVYWYQQSLDQGLQFLIQYYNGEERAKGNILERFSAQQFPDLHSELNLSSLELGDSALYFCASSPGQGTNSPLHFGNGTRLTVT.